Sequencing of this T cell receptor beta chain was carried out in a study of T cells expressing NK-cell markers. About the research overall: Of eight sequenced donors, seven were HCMV-seropositive and one HCMV-seronegative.

For each CDR3 protein, TCRdb gives one entry from its re-call of the 5' RACE reads, without DNA. The sample holds about 260,000 distinct CDR3 sequences. There are 12 residues in the CDR3. The germline gives CDR1 ENHRY, CDR2 SYGVKD. The chain has TRBV10-3 and TRBJ1-1; the TCRdb D gene call, TRBD1, has no DNA to confirm it. Sequencing was carried out using blood T cells: a sorted CD56 or NKG2C T cell subset, CD4+ or CD8+ T cells, or bulk PBMC T cells (not recorded which). The sequence was obtained from a woman aged 18 to 75 in good health. The CDR3 region is CAIRQGSTEAFF.